This TCR beta chain was recovered during a study of early T cells in non-severe SARS-CoV-2 infection. Separate cDNA molecules each had unique molecular identifiers attached to them. TCRdb called the 5' RACE reads again in MiXCR, with one record for every CDR3 protein. The sample contains 100,000 to 130,000 distinct CDR3 sequences, 12% of which appear only once. CDR3 length: 12 residues. The V end lost 5 bases, the J end lost 7 bases, and 12 bases lay between the germline ends. The germline CDR1 and CDR2 sequences are SGHTA and FQGNSA. This clonotype was observed a handful of times. Sequencing input: whole blood. The TCR comes from an adult who was a healthcare worker with PCR-confirmed SARS-CoV-2 infection or an uninfected control (not recorded which). The chain carries TRBV7-2 and TRBJ2-7; no definite D call. This chain's CDR3 is CASSPRGREQYF. CDR3 in DNA: TGTGCCAGCAGCCCCCGTGGCCGAGAGCAGTACTTC.